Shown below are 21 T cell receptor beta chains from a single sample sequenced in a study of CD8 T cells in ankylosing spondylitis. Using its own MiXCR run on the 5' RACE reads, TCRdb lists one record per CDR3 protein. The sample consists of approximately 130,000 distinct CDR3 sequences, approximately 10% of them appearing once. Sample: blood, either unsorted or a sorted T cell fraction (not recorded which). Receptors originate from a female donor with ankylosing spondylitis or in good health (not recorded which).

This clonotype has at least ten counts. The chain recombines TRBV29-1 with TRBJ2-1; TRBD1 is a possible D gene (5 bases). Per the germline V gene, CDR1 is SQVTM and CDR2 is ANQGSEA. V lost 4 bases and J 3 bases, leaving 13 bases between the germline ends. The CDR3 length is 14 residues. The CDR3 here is CSVASQVGYNEQFF. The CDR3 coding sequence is TGCAGCGTTGCGTCACAGGTGGGCTACAATGAGCAGTTCTTC.

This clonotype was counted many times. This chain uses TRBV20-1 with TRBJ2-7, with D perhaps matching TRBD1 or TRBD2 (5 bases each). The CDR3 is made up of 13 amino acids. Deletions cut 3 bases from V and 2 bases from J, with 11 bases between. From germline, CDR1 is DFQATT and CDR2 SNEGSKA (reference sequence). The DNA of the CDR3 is TGCAGTGCTAGTAGGGACCAAACCTACGAGCAGTACTTC. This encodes CSASRDQTYEQYF.

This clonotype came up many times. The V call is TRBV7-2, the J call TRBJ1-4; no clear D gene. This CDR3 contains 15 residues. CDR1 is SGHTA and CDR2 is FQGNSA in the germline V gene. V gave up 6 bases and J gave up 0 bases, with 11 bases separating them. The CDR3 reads CASSFPGATNEKLFF. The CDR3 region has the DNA TGTGCCAGCAGTTTCCCGGGTGCAACTAATGAAAAACTGTTTTTT.

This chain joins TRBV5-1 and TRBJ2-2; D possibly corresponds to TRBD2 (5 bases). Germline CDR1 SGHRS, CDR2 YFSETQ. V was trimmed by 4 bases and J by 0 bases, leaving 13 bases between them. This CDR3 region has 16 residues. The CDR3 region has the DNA TGCGCCAGCAGCCCAGGAGCGGACTCGAACACCGGGGAGCTGTTTTTT. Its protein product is CASSPGADSNTGELFF.

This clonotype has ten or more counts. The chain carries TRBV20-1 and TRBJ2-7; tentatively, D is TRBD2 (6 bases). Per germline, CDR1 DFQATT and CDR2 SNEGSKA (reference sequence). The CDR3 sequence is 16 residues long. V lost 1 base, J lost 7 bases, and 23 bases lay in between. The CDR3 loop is CSARALVGTGAEEQYF. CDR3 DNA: TGCAGTGCTAGAGCCCTGGTTGGGACTGGGGCGGAGGAGCAGTACTTC.

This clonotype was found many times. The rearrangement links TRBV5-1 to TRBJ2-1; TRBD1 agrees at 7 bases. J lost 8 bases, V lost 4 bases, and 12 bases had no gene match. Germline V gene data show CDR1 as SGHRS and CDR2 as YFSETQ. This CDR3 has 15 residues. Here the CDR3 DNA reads TGCGCCAGCAGCGAGGGACAGATCGGTATCGATGAGCAGTTCTTC. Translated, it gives CASSEGQIGIDEQFF. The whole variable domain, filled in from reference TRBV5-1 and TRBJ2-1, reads KAGVTQTPRYLIKTRGQQVTLSCSPISGHRSVSWYQQTPGQGLQFLFEYFSETQRNKGNFPGRFSGRQFSNSRSEMNVSTLELGDSALYLCASSEGQIGIDEQFFGPGTRLTVL.

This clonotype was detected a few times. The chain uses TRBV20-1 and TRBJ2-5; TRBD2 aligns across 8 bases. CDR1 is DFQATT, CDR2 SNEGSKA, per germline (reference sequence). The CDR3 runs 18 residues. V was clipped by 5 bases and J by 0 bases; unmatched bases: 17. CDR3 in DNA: TGCAGTGCTCACCCTCGGGGGGGCCTTACGAGCAACCAAGAGACCCAGTACTTC. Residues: CSAHPRGGLTSNQETQYF.

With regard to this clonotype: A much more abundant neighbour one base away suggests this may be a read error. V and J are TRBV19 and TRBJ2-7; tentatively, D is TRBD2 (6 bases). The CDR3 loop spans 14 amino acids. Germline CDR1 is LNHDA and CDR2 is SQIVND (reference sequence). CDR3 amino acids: CASSTPGLSYGQYF. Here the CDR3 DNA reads TGTGCCAGTAGTACCCCGGGACTTTCCTACGGGCAGTACTTC.

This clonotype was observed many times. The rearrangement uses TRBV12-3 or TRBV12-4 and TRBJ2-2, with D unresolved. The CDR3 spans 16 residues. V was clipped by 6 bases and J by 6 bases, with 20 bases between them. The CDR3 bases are TGTGCCAGCAGCTCATCCGGCCTAGTGCAGGCCGGGGAGCTGTTTTTT. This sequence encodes CASSSSGLVQAGELFF.

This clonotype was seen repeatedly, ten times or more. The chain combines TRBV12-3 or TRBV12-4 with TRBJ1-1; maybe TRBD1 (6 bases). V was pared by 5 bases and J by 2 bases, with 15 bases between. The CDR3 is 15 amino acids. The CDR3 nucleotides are TGTGCCAGCAGTCTACAGACAGGAGTAAACACTGAAGCTTTCTTT. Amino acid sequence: CASSLQTGVNTEAFF.

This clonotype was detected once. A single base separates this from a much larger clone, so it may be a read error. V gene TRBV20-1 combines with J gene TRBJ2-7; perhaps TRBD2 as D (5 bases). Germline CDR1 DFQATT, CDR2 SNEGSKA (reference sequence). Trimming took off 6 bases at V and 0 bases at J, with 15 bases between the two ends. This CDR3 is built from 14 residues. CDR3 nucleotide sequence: TGCAGTGCGCCCAGGACTGCGAACTCCTACGAGCAGTACTTC. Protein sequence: CSAPRTANSYEQYF.

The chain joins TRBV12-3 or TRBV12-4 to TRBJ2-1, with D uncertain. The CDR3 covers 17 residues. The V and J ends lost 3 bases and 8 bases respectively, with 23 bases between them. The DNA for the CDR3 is TGTGCCAGCAGTTTGCTCGTTCGAGCCTCTGGTGGAGATGAGCAGTTCTTC. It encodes CASSLLVRASGGDEQFF.

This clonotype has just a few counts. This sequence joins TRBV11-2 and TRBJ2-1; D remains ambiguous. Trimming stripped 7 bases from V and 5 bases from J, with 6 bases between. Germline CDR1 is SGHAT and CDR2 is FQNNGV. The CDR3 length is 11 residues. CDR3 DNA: TGTGCCAGCATGGAGAACAATGAGCAGTTCTTC. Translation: CASMENNEQFF.

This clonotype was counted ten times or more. The CDR3 region has the DNA TGCAGCGTCGGACCTGGGCAAGGCGAGCAGTACTTC. Protein: CSVGPGQGEQYF. The chain is built from TRBV29-1 and TRBJ2-7; D is unclear. The CDR3 sequence is 12 residues long. The germline gives CDR1 SQVTM, CDR2 ANQGSEA. The V and J ends lost 6 bases and 6 bases respectively, with 15 bases between them.

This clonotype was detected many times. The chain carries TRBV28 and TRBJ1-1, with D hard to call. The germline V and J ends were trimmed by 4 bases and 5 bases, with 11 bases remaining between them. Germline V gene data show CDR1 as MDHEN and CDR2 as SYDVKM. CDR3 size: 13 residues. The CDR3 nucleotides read TGTGCCAGCAGTTCAGTCCCGGGGACTGAAGCTTTCTTT. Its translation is CASSSVPGTEAFF. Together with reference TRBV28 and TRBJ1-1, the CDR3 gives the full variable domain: DVKVTQSSRYLVKRTGEKVFLECVQDMDHENMFWYRQDPGLGLRLIYFSYDVKMKEKGDIPEGYSVSREKKERFSLILESASTNQTSMYLCASSSVPGTEAFFGQGTRLTVV.

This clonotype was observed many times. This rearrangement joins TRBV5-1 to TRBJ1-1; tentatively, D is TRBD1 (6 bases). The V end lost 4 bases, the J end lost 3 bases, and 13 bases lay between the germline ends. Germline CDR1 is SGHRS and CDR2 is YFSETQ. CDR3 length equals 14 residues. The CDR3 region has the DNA TGCGCCAGCAGCCCTATAAAGGGGGACACTGAAGCTTTCTTT. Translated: CASSPIKGDTEAFF.

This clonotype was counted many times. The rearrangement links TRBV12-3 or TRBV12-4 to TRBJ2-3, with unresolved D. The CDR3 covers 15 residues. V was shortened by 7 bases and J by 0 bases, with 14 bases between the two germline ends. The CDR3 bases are TGTGCCAGCACACTAAAGAGTGGGAGCACAGATACGCAGTATTTT. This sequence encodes CASTLKSGSTDTQYF.

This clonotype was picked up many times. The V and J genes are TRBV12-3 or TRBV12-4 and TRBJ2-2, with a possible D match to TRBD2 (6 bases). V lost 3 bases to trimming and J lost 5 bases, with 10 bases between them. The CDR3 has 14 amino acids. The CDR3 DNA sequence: TGTGCCAGCAGTTTGGCGGGGAGGACCGGGGAGCTGTTTTTT. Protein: CASSLAGRTGELFF.

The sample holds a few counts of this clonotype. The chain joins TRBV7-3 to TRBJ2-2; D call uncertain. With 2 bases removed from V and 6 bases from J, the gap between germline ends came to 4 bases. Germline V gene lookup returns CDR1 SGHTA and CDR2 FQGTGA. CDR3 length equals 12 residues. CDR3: CASSLWPGELFF. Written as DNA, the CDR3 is TGTGCCAGCAGCTTATGGCCCGGGGAGCTGTTTTTT.

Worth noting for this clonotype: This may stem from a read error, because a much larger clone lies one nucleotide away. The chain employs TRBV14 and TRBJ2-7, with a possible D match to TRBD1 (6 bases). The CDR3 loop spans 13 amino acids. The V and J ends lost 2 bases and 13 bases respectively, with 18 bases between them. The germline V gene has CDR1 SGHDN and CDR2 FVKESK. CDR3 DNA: TGTGCCAGCAGCCAAAACACAGGGTCGGACCACTACTTC. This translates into CASSQNTGSDHYF.

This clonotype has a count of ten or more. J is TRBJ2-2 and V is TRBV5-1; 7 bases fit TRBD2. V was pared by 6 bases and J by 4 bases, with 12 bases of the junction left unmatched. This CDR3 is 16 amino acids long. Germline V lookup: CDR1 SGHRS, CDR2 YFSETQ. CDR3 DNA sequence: TGCGCCAGCACGGGCAGCGGGATAGAAGGCACCGGGGAGCTGTTTTTT. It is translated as CASTGSGIEGTGELFF.